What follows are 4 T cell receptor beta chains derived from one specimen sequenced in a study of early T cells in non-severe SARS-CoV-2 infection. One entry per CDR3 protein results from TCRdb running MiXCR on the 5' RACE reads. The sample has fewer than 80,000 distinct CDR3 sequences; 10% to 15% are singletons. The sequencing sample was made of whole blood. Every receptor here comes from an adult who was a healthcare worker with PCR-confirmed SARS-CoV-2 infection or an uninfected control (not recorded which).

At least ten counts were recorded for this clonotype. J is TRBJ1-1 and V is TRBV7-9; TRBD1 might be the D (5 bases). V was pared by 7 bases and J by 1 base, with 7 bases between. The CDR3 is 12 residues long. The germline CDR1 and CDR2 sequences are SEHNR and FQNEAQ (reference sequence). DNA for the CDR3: TGTGCCAGCACGGACAAGAACACTGAAGCTTTCTTT. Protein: CASTDKNTEAFF.

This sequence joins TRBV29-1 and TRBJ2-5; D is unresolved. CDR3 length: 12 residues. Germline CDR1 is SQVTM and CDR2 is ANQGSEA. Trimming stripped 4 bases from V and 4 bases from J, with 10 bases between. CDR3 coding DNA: TGCAGCGTTGTGTGGATGGCAGAGACCCAGTACTTC. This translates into CSVVWMAETQYF.

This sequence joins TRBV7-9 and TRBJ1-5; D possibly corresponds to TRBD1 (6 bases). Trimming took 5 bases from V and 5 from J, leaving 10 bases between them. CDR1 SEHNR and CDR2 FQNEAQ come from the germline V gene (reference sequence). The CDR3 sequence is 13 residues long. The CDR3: CASSTRTDQPQHF. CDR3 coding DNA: TGTGCCAGCAGCACCCGGACAGATCAGCCCCAGCATTTT. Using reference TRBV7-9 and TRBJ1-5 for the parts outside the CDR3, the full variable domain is DTGVSQNPRHKITKRGQNVTFRCDPISEHNRLYWYRQTLGQGPEFLTYFQNEAQLEKSRLLSDRFSAERPKGSFSTLEIQRTEQGDSAMYLCASSTRTDQPQHFGDGTRLSIL.

The CDR3 nucleotides are TGCGCCAGCAGCTTGAGTAGGCAGGGCCGGGGATACGAGCAGTACTTC. Residues: CASSLSRQGRGYEQYF. V gene TRBV5-1 combines with J gene TRBJ2-7; D possibly uses TRBD1 or TRBD2 (5 bases each). The V gene lost 1 base and the J gene lost 4 bases, with 18 bases spanning the gap. Per the germline V gene, CDR1 is SGHRS and CDR2 is YFSETQ. The CDR3 runs 16 residues.